These 23 T cell receptor beta chains originate from one sample sequenced in a study of cytomegalovirus exposure and HLA in healthy donors. The PCR was carried out with 60 Vbeta primers and 13 Jbeta primers. This table comes from immunoSEQ multiplex PCR, and its TCRdb copy is limited to in-frame clones, with some not included. Here the sample spans some 180,000 clones, roughly 10% being singletons. What was sequenced was PBMCs. These receptors came from a woman aged 30 to 39 in good health and CMV-seropositive.

This clone was counted a few times. The V and J genes are TRBV5-6 and TRBJ2-5; D not resolved. The CDR3 extends over 11 amino acids. Germline CDR1 is SGHDT and CDR2 is YYEEEE. The ends were cut back, 4 bases at V and 5 bases at J, with 6 bases in the middle. This chain's CDR3 is CASSVLETQYF. The CDR3 DNA is TGTGCCAGCAGCGTTCTCGAGACCCAGTACTTC.

This clone showed up just a few times. This sequence joins TRBV12-5 and TRBJ1-1; 7 bases are shared with TRBD1. The trim removed 1 base at V and 5 bases at J, leaving 7 bases unmatched. This CDR3 is 15 amino acids long. Germline V gene sequence: CDR1 LGHNT, CDR2 FRNRAP. CDR3: CASGLGGGWRTEAFF. The DNA of the CDR3 is TGTGCTAGTGGTTTGGGAGGGGGCTGGCGAACTGAAGCTTTCTTT.

Concerning this clone: The sample holds other DNA sequences that translate to the same CDR3. The DNA of the CDR3 is TGTGCCAGCAGCTCAGGGAATCAGCCCCAGCATTTT. Residues: CASSSGNQPQHF. The chain joins TRBV7-9 to TRBJ1-5, with a weak D call TRBD1 (5 bases). V gave up 4 bases and J gave up 4 bases, with 5 bases separating them. Germline values: CDR1 SEHNR, CDR2 FQNEAQ (reference sequence). CDR3 length: 12 residues.

This clone was seen only a few times. The V gene is TRBV14, the J gene TRBJ1-1, with TRBD1 identical over 11 bases. Germline V gives CDR1 SGHDN, CDR2 FVKESK. The CDR3 length is 18 residues. V shed 0 bases and J 1 base; nucleotides not matched to a gene: 7. The CDR3 protein is CASSQDRDRGFGNTEAFF. The DNA of the CDR3 is TGTGCCAGCAGCCAAGATAGGGACAGGGGGTTTGGGAACACTGAAGCTTTCTTT.

This clone was counted between two and nine times. The genes are TRBV14 and TRBJ2-7, with D possibly matching TRBD1 (5 bases). With 2 bases removed from V and 6 bases from J, the gap between germline ends came to 5 bases. CDR1 and CDR2 (germline): SGHDN, FVKESK. The CDR3 is made up of 11 amino acids. Written as DNA, the CDR3 is TGTGCCAGCAGCCAACAGGGCGAGCAGTACTTC. Translating gives CASSQQGEQYF.

For the CDR3, the DNA is TGTGCCAGCAAGTCGGGAGTCGGCACAGATACGCAGTATTTT. It is translated as CASKSGVGTDTQYF. The chain joins TRBV6-1 to TRBJ2-3, with D possibly matching TRBD2 (6 bases). CDR1 and CDR2 from the germline V gene are MNHNS and SASEGT. This CDR3 contains 14 residues. V lost 7 bases and J 1 base, leaving 12 bases between the germline ends.

This clone was seen only a few times. The DNA of the CDR3 is TGTGCCAGCAGCTTGGGCGGGATGGGCACCGGGGAGCTGTTTTTT. Translation gives CASSLGGMGTGELFF. This chain connects TRBV5-6 to TRBJ2-2; tentatively, D is TRBD2 (6 bases). Trimming stripped 0 bases from V and 4 bases from J, with 10 bases between. The CDR3 contains 15 residues. Germline V gives CDR1 SGHDT, CDR2 YYEEEE.

This clone was seen a handful of times. V is TRBV4-1 and J is TRBJ1-5, with 12 nucleotides matching TRBD1. V was clipped by 5 bases and J by 5 bases; unmatched bases: 10. CDR3 length: 17 residues. The germline gives CDR1 MGHRA, CDR2 YSYEKL. The DNA for the CDR3 is TGCGCCAGCAGCTCCTTGGGACAGGGGGCGCAGGATCAGCCCCAGCATTTT. Its translation is CASSSLGQGAQDQPQHF.

This clone was recorded only once. The V gene is TRBV4-1, the J gene TRBJ1-2, with a possible D match to TRBD1 (6 bases). CDR3 length: 15 residues. CDR1 and CDR2 (germline): MGHRA, YSYEKL. V lost 2 bases and J lost 9, with 19 bases in between. CDR3 protein: CASSQPTRGARCYTF. The CDR3 DNA follows: TGCGCCAGCAGCCAACCCACGCGGGGGGCTAGGTGCTACACCTTC.

This clone occurred a few times. The J gene is TRBJ1-1, the V gene TRBV19; the D is unclear. The CDR3 is 13 amino acids. The ends were cut back, 6 bases at V and 4 bases at J, with 12 bases in the middle. Germline V lookup: CDR1 LNHDA, CDR2 SQIVND (reference sequence). This CDR3 reads CASRRERATEAFF. The CDR3 DNA is TGTGCCAGTAGGAGGGAAAGGGCCACTGAAGCTTTCTTT.

The chain joins TRBV2 to TRBJ1-5, with D unresolved. Germline CDR1 SNHLY, CDR2 FYNNEI. V was shortened by 8 bases and J by 1 base, with 12 bases between the two germline ends. The CDR3 is 14 residues long. The CDR3 is CASGWRESNQPQHF. The CDR3 nucleotides are TGTGCCAGCGGGTGGAGGGAGAGCAATCAGCCCCAGCATTTT.

This clone has only a few counts. This chain connects TRBV13 to TRBJ2-1; 7 positions match TRBD2. Trimming took 5 bases from V and 0 from J; bases not matched to a gene: 4. Per the germline V gene, CDR1 is PRHDT and CDR2 is FYEKMQ (reference sequence). The CDR3 covers 15 residues. DNA of the CDR3: TGTGCCAGCAGCGAGCGGGGAAGCTCCTACAATGAGCAGTTCTTC. Translating gives CASSERGSSYNEQFF. The whole variable domain, filled in from reference TRBV13 and TRBJ2-1, reads AAGVIQSPRHLIKEKRETATLKCYPIPRHDTVYWYQQGPGQDPQFLISFYEKMQSDKGSIPDRFSAQQFSDYHSELNMSSLELGDSALYFCASSERGSSYNEQFFGPGTRLTVL.

The V call is TRBV12-5, the J call TRBJ2-1, with a tentative D call TRBD2 (5 bases). Trimming removed 7 bases at V and 4 bases at J, with 8 bases between. The CDR3 runs to 12 residues. The V gene's germline CDR1 is LGHNT and CDR2 FRNRAP. The CDR3: CASASSYNEQFF. The DNA for the CDR3 is TGTGCTAGTGCTAGCTCTTACAATGAGCAGTTCTTC.

The V gene is TRBV18, the J gene TRBJ2-7; 7 bases fit TRBD1. The trim removed 5 bases at V and 7 bases at J, leaving 14 bases unmatched. The germline gives CDR1 KGHSH, CDR2 LQKENI. The CDR3 extends over 15 amino acids. The CDR3 region has the DNA TGTGCCAGCTCATCCTCCGGGACAGACCTGGGGGAGCAGTACTTC. Encoded protein: CASSSSGTDLGEQYF.

The table lists this clone with a few counts. The V gene is TRBV2, the J gene TRBJ1-2; D may be TRBD1 (6 bases). The germline V gene encodes CDR1 SNHLY and CDR2 FYNNEI. This CDR3 is built from 12 residues. V was clipped by 2 bases and J by 8 bases, with 9 bases between them. The CDR3 DNA sequence: TGTGCCAGCAGTGAAACAGGGCAGGGCTACACCTTC. Its translation: CASSETGQGYTF.

V usage is TRBV10-1 and J usage is TRBJ2-4; D gene unclear. V shed 3 bases and J shed 2 bases, with 8 bases lying between them. Germline CDR1 reads WNHNN; CDR2 reads SYGVQD (reference sequence). CDR3 length: 14 amino acids. DNA for the CDR3: TGCGCCAGCAGTGATTCGGGTACCAAAAACATTCAGTACTTC. Protein: CASSDSGTKNIQYF.

This clone was counted a few times. V gene TRBV10-3 combines with J gene TRBJ2-3, with D perhaps TRBD1 (5 bases). Germline lookup yields CDR1 ENHRY and CDR2 SYGVKD. The CDR3 is made up of 14 amino acids. V was trimmed by 0 bases and J by 8 bases, leaving 12 bases between them. CDR3 nucleotides: TGTGCCATCAGTGAGTCGACTGGACAAGGTACGCAGTATTTT. The encoded protein is CAISESTGQGTQYF.

The genes are TRBV9 and TRBJ2-7, with D perhaps TRBD1 (6 bases). The CDR3 extends over 13 amino acids. CDR1 and CDR2 (germline): SGDLS, YYNGEE. V lost 0 bases, J lost 6 bases, and 10 bases lay in between. The CDR3, as DNA: TGTGCCAGCAGCGTAGAGAGGGGGAGCGAGCAGTACTTC. It specifies CASSVERGSEQYF. The full variable domain, completed using reference TRBV9 and TRBJ2-7, is DSGVTQTPKHLITATGQRVTLRCSPRSGDLSVYWYQQSLDQGLQFLIQYYNGEERAKGNILERFSAQQFPDLHSELNLSSLELGDSALYFCASSVERGSEQYFGPGTRLTVT.

The rearrangement joins TRBV5-6 to TRBJ2-1; unclear D gene. This CDR3 is built from 16 residues. Trimming removed 2 bases at V and 3 bases at J, with 15 bases between. Germline V gene lookup returns CDR1 SGHDT and CDR2 YYEEEE. The CDR3 region is CASSFWAATYYNEQFF. The CDR3 nucleotides read TGTGCCAGCAGCTTCTGGGCAGCTACGTACTACAATGAGCAGTTCTTC.

The V call is TRBV5-4, the J call TRBJ2-3, with D possibly TRBD1 on 6 matching bases. Trimming pared 0 bases from V and 4 bases from J, leaving 9 bases between. This CDR3 region has 14 residues. The V gene's germline CDR1 is SGHNT and CDR2 YYREEE (reference sequence). The CDR3 DNA reads TGTGCCAGCAGCTTGGACAGGGTGGCAGATACGCAGTATTTT. It codes for CASSLDRVADTQYF.

The chain has TRBV6-5 and TRBJ2-5; D gene ambiguous. The germline V gene encodes CDR1 MNHEY and CDR2 SVGAGI. The CDR3 has 11 residues. The V and J ends lost 2 bases and 6 bases respectively, with 4 bases between them. The CDR3: CASSYLQTQYF. CDR3 coding DNA: TGTGCCAGCAGTTACCTTCAGACCCAGTACTTC.

V usage is TRBV7-2 and J usage is TRBJ2-3, with a possible D match to TRBD2 (6 bases). Germline V gene sequence: CDR1 SGHTA, CDR2 FQGNSA. V lost 5 bases and J 4 bases, leaving 13 bases between the germline ends. The CDR3 totals 14 residues. This CDR3 is CASSPSREADTQYF. The CDR3 region has the DNA TGTGCCAGCAGCCCTAGCAGGGAGGCAGATACGCAGTATTTT.

The V and J genes are TRBV5-6 and TRBJ2-1; D unresolved. V shed 0 bases and J shed 8 bases, with 6 bases lying between them. The CDR3 has 12 residues. Germline V gene data show CDR1 as SGHDT and CDR2 as YYEEEE. The CDR3 sequence is CASSLDIYEQFF. The CDR3 DNA is TGTGCCAGCAGCTTGGATATATATGAGCAGTTCTTC.